This T cell receptor beta chain was observed in a study of control samples from healthy donors and cancer patients. TCRdb's table, derived via immunoSEQ multiplex PCR, lists solely in-frame clones and lacks some. Of about 110,000 clones listed, 70% to 85% are singletons. J gave up 4 bases and V 4 bases, and 5 bases lay outside the gene matches. CDR3 length equals 14 residues. The germline gives CDR1 WNHNN, CDR2 SYGVQD (reference sequence). The chain carries TRBV10-1 and TRBJ1-1, with 8 bases that match TRBD1. The sample comprised blood. The receptor was isolated from a man younger than 30 in good health. The CDR3 here is CASSGDRRGTEAFF. The CDR3 DNA reads as TGCGCCAGCAGTGGGGACAGGAGGGGCACTGAAGCTTTCTTT.